This T cell receptor (beta chain) derives from a study of cytomegalovirus exposure and HLA in healthy donors. Germline values: CDR1 SNHLY, CDR2 FYNNEI. The CDR3 is 16 amino acids. V lost 4 bases to trimming and J lost 9 bases; unmatched junction nucleotides: 14. With 60 Vbeta and 13 Jbeta primers, the PCR was carried out. Data came from immunoSEQ multiplex PCR; TCRdb stores just in-frame clones and leaves some out. The sample has 100,000 to 150,000 clones; roughly 82% are singletons. This rearrangement joins TRBV2 to TRBJ1-4, with 7 bases identical to TRBD1. Sequencing was performed on PBMCs. The origin of this receptor is a man over 45 in good health and CMV-seronegative. CDR3 in DNA: TGTGCCAGCAGTGCTAGTTTTAGGGGACAGAACAAAAAACTGTTTTTT. This sequence encodes CASSASFRGQNKKLFF.